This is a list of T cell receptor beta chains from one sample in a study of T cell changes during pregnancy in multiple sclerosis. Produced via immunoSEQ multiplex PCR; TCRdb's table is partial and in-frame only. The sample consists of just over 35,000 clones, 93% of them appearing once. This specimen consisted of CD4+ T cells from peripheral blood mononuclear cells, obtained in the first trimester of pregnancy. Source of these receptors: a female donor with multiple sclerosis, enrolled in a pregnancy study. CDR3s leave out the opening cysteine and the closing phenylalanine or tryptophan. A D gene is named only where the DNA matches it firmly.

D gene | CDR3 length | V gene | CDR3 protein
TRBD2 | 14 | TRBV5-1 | ASSLDGLAGQETQY
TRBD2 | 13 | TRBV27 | ASSRVAGYTDTQY
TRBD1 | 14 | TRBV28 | ASSFLYPGQGGGYT
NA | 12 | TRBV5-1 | ASSSGGWTDTQY
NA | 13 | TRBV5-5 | ASSLSAIDLQPQH
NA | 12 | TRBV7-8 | ASSPRAGNQPQH
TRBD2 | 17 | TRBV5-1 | ASSLGALATQQITDTQY
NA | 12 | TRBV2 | ASNPVGRGDEQF
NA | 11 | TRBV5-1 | ASSFTAGYGYT
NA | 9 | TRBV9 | ASRGAKGYT